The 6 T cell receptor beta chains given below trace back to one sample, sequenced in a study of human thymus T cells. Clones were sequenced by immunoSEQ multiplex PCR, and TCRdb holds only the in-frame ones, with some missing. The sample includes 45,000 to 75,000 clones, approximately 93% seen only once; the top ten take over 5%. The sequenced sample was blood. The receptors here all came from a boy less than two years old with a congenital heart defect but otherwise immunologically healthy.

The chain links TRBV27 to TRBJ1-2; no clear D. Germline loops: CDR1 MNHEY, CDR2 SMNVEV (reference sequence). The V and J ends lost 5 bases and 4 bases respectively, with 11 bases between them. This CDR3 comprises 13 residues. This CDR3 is CASSPWAAYGYTF. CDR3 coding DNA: TGTGCCAGCAGTCCTTGGGCAGCCTATGGCTACACCTTC.

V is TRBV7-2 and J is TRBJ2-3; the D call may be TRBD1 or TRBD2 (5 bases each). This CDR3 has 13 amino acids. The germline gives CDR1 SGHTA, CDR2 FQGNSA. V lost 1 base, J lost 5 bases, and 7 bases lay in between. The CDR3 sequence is CASSLERGDTQYF. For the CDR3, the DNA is TGTGCCAGCAGCTTAGAGAGGGGAGATACGCAGTATTTT.

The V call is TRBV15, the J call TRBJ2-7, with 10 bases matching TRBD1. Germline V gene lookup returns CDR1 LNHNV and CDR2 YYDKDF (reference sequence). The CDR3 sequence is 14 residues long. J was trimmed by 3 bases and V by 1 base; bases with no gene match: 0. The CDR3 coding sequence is TGTGCCACCAGCAGAGGGACAGGGGGCTACGAGCAGTACTTC. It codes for CATSRGTGGYEQYF.

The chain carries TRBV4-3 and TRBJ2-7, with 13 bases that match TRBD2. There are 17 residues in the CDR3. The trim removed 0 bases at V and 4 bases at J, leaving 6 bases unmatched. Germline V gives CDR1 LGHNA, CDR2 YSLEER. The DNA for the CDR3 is TGCGCCAGCAGCCAAGAACTAGCGGGGGGGCCGTTTTACGAGCAGTACTTC. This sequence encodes CASSQELAGGPFYEQYF.

In DNA, the CDR3 is TGTGCCAGTAGTATAGTGAGTTTCACCAACTATGGCTACACCTTC. The encoded protein is CASSIVSFTNYGYTF. The chain uses TRBV19 and TRBJ1-2; D is unclear. The CDR3 is made up of 15 amino acids. The V gene lost 1 base and the J gene lost 2 bases, with 11 bases spanning the gap. The germline V gene has CDR1 LNHDA and CDR2 SQIVND (reference sequence).

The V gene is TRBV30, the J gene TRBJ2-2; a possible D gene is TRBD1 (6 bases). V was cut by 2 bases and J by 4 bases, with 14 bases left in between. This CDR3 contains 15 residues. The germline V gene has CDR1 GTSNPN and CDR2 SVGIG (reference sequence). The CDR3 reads CAWSRSGGLTGELFF. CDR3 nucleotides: TGTGCCTGGAGTAGATCTGGGGGCCTCACCGGGGAGCTGTTTTTT.